The 30 T cell receptor beta chains listed next were all sequenced from one sample in a study of blood T cells in healthy people across ages. A second PCR, run for about 6 to 11 cycles, used a sample-barcoded 5' primer plus a J-beta primer mix. Using its own MiXCR run on the 5' RACE reads, TCRdb lists one record per CDR3 protein. This table has about 780,000 distinct CDR3 sequences, roughly 25% appearing once. In addition, the sample was reused for a study of T cells of mothers and their children.

Specimen: blood. All receptors derive from a boy younger than 18 in good health.

This clonotype came up a few times. The junction shows a germline mismatch at one end, possibly a read error. The chain is built from TRBV3-1 and TRBJ2-7; D possibly corresponds to TRBD1 (6 bases). The germline V gene encodes CDR1 LGHDT and CDR2 YNNKEL (reference sequence). This CDR3 region has 14 residues. In DNA, the CDR3 is TGTGCCAGCACCCAGCTAGGGGACATAAACGAGCAGCACTTC. Amino acids: CASTQLGDINEQHF.

This clonotype was recorded a few times. This sequence joins TRBV6-5 and TRBJ2-2; 7 bases are a match to TRBD1. V lost 3 bases, J lost 4 bases, and 8 bases stayed unmatched. There are 16 residues in the CDR3. Germline values: CDR1 MNHEY, CDR2 SVGAGI. The CDR3 DNA reads TGTGCCAGCAGTTATCTCGAAGGGGGCTTCACCGGGGAGCTGTTTTTT. It is translated as CASSYLEGGFTGELFF.

V gene TRBV7-9 combines with J gene TRBJ2-1; D perhaps matches TRBD1 (8 bases). CDR1 SEHNR and CDR2 FQNEAQ come from the germline V gene (reference sequence). V was clipped by 5 bases and J by 5 bases, with 16 bases between them. CDR3 length: 15 residues. The CDR3 here is CASSRGAGGDNEQFF. The CDR3 region has the DNA TGTGCCAGCAGCCGGGGGGCAGGGGGCGACAATGAGCAGTTCTTC.

This clonotype was counted only a few times. The rearrangement links TRBV4-1 to TRBJ2-7; 14 bases map to TRBD2. Germline V gene data show CDR1 as MGHRA and CDR2 as YSYEKL. The CDR3 consists of 17 residues. With V trimmed by 4 bases and J by 5 bases, 10 bases remained unmatched. CDR3 residues: CASSRAWTSGGSDEQYF. The CDR3 DNA follows: TGCGCCAGCAGCCGGGCGTGGACTAGCGGGGGGAGCGACGAGCAGTACTTC.

The rearrangement joins TRBV4-1 to TRBJ2-3; D is unresolved. Germline CDR1 reads MGHRA; CDR2 reads YSYEKL. Trimming took 1 base from V and 2 from J, leaving 13 bases between them. This CDR3 spans 16 amino acids. Written as DNA, the CDR3 is TGCGCCAGCAGCCAAGTTGAAGAGATCTACACAGATACGCAGTATTTT. It specifies CASSQVEEIYTDTQYF.

The J gene is TRBJ1-6, the V gene TRBV7-8, with D perhaps matching TRBD1 (5 bases). V lost 3 bases and J 0 bases, leaving 15 bases between the germline ends. Germline V CDR1 and CDR2: SGHVS, FQNEAQ. The CDR3 is made up of 18 amino acids. The CDR3 sequence is CASSFFRTGSSYNSPLHF. For the CDR3, the DNA is TGTGCCAGCAGCTTTTTCCGCACAGGCAGCTCCTATAATTCACCCCTCCACTTT.

This clonotype was seen a handful of times. V gene TRBV28 combines with J gene TRBJ1-1; D gene ambiguous. The V end was cut by 6 bases, the J end by 3 bases, with 14 bases between. The CDR3 runs 14 residues. Germline CDR1 MDHEN, CDR2 SYDVKM. The CDR3 sequence: CASSPPGYDTEAFF. CDR3 coding DNA: TGTGCCAGCAGCCCGCCGGGTTATGACACTGAAGCTTTCTTT.

V is TRBV12-3 or TRBV12-4 and J is TRBJ2-5; D remains ambiguous. The CDR3 covers 17 residues. The V end was cut by 5 bases, the J end by 8 bases, with 27 bases between. The CDR3, as DNA: TGTGCCAGCAGTCCCACGGTGGGAACCCGGAATGAGCGAACCCAGTACTTC. Amino acids: CASSPTVGTRNERTQYF.

The chain employs TRBV4-2 and TRBJ2-5; 7 nucleotides align to TRBD1. The DNA end lines up better with TRBJ2-1; the J call may be wrong. Germline V gene lookup returns CDR1 LGHNA and CDR2 YNFKEQ. This CDR3 contains 17 residues. For the CDR3, the DNA is TGTGCCAGCAGCCAGGTAATCGGGACAGTCTTAACAAATGAGCAGTTCTTC. It is translated as CASSQVIGTVLTNEQFF.

The V call is TRBV7-9, the J call TRBJ1-1; D remains ambiguous. The CDR3 length is 13 residues. The germline V gene has CDR1 SEHNR and CDR2 FQNEAQ (reference sequence). Trimming took off 3 bases at V and 4 bases at J, with 9 bases between the two ends. The CDR3 sequence: CASSFSDLTEAFF. CDR3 bases: TGTGCCAGCAGCTTCAGTGACCTCACTGAAGCTTTCTTT.

The sample holds a few counts of this clonotype. The chain carries TRBV20-1 and TRBJ2-7; 12 nucleotides match TRBD1. V lost 3 bases and J lost 0; bases outside the gene matches: 9. The germline CDR1 and CDR2 sequences are DFQATT and SNEGSKA (reference sequence). The CDR3 spans 17 residues. The CDR3 nucleotides read TGCAGTGCTAGGGATTCGGGACAGGGGGCTTACTCCTACGAGCAGTACTTC. Amino acid sequence: CSARDSGQGAYSYEQYF.

This clonotype was recorded a few times. The chain is built from TRBV7-2 and TRBJ1-4; no firm D call. V lost 0 bases and J lost 8, with 7 bases in between. In germline, CDR1 is SGHTA, CDR2 FQGNSA. CDR3 length: 13 residues. CDR3 region: CASSLAINEKLFF. CDR3 nucleotides: TGTGCCAGCAGCTTAGCCATTAACGAAAAACTGTTTTTT.

J is TRBJ2-4 and V is TRBV10-3; D might be TRBD1 (5 bases). Germline V lookup: CDR1 ENHRY, CDR2 SYGVKD. Deletions cut 4 bases from V and 8 bases from J, with 12 bases between. This CDR3 is 13 amino acids long. The CDR3 nucleotides are TGTGCCATCAGTGTTCAGATAGGGGACATTCAGTACTTC. Its protein product is CAISVQIGDIQYF.

This clonotype occurred many times. The J gene is TRBJ2-4, the V gene TRBV3-1, with D tentatively TRBD1 or TRBD2 (5 bases each). Germline assignment: CDR1 LGHDT and CDR2 YNNKEL (reference sequence). The CDR3 sequence is 14 residues long. Trimming shortened V by 4 bases and J by 6 bases, and 13 bases separated the two germline ends. CDR3 DNA: TGTGCCAGCAGCCCCGGGACGACGGGAAACATTCAGTACTTC. Protein product: CASSPGTTGNIQYF. Based on the CDR3 plus reference TRBV3-1 and TRBJ2-4, the full variable domain is DTAVSQTPKYLVTQMGNDKSIKCEQNLGHDTMYWYKQDSKKFLKIMFSYNNKELIINETVPNRFSPKSPDKAHLNLHINSLELGDSAVYFCASSPGTTGNIQYFGAGTRLSVL.

The chain uses TRBV7-3 and TRBJ2-3; a possible D gene is TRBD2 (5 bases). V was clipped by 0 bases and J by 2 bases, with 9 bases between them. Germline assignment: CDR1 SGHTA and CDR2 FQGTGA. The CDR3 is made up of 15 amino acids. CDR3 region: CASSLTGVTTDTQYF. CDR3 DNA sequence: TGTGCCAGCAGCTTAACCGGGGTAACCACAGATACGCAGTATTTT.

The chain links TRBV27 to TRBJ2-7, with 8 bases lining up with TRBD1. V lost 5 bases, J lost 3 bases, and 9 bases stayed unmatched. The CDR3 covers 15 residues. Germline CDR1 reads MNHEY; CDR2 reads SMNVEV (reference sequence). The CDR3 is CASSHSTGAFYEQYF. In nucleotides, the CDR3 is TGTGCCAGCAGTCACTCGACAGGGGCCTTCTACGAGCAGTACTTC.

This clonotype showed up just a few times. The chain uses TRBV7-9 and TRBJ2-5; a weak D match, TRBD2 (6 bases). Per germline, CDR1 SEHNR and CDR2 FQNEAQ (reference sequence). CDR3 size: 16 residues. Trimming removed 5 bases from V and 1 base from J, with 17 bases in between. The CDR3 DNA sequence: TGTGCCAGCAGCCCCCCCGGACTACAATCCCAAGAGACCCAGTACTTC. Amino acids: CASSPPGLQSQETQYF. Using reference TRBV7-9 and TRBJ2-5 for the parts outside the CDR3, the full variable domain is DTGVSQNPRHKITKRGQNVTFRCDPISEHNRLYWYRQTLGQGPEFLTYFQNEAQLEKSRLLSDRFSAERPKGSFSTLEIQRTEQGDSAMYLCASSPPGLQSQETQYFGPGTRLLVL.

The sample holds a few counts of this clonotype. The V and J genes are TRBV7-2 and TRBJ2-3; 7 bases map to TRBD2. Germline-derived CDR1 and CDR2 are SGHTA and FQGNSA. Trimming cost V 6 bases and J 3 bases; bases outside gene matches: 6. The CDR3 totals 14 residues. The CDR3 bases are TGTGCCAGCAGGCCTCGGGGGGTGACAGATACGCAGTATTTT. Protein sequence: CASRPRGVTDTQYF.

Only a few counts were recorded for this clonotype. As DNA, the CDR3 is TGTGCCAGCAGCCGATCCCGGGCAGGATCCCTATGGTCCTACAATGAGCAGTTCTTC. Translating it yields CASSRSRAGSLWSYNEQFF. The chain recombines TRBV7-9 with TRBJ2-1, with D unclear. CDR1 and CDR2 from the germline V gene are SEHNR and FQNEAQ (reference sequence). This CDR3 spans 19 amino acids. V gave up 5 bases and J gave up 1 base, with 24 bases separating them.

The rearrangement uses TRBV3-1 and TRBJ2-7; TRBD2 agrees at 10 bases. Germline lookup yields CDR1 LGHDT and CDR2 YNNKEL (reference sequence). V lost 1 base and J lost 2; bases outside the gene matches: 5. The CDR3 spans 16 residues. Written as DNA, the CDR3 is TGTGCCAGCAGCCAAGGTACTAGCGGGACAACCTACGAGCAGTACTTC. It is translated as CASSQGTSGTTYEQYF.

The chain carries TRBV20-1 and TRBJ2-5; a possible D gene is TRBD2 (5 bases). V was trimmed by 6 bases and J by 1 base, leaving 15 bases between them. The CDR3 length is 14 residues. Germline CDR1 DFQATT, CDR2 SNEGSKA (reference sequence). CDR3 region: CSAPNRGFQETQYF. The CDR3 DNA is TGCAGTGCCCCTAACCGGGGATTCCAAGAGACCCAGTACTTC.

The chain has TRBV3-1 and TRBJ2-1; TRBD1 might be the D (5 bases). Germline CDR1 LGHDT, CDR2 YNNKEL (reference sequence). This CDR3 is 15 amino acids long. With 4 bases removed from V and 2 bases from J, the gap between germline ends came to 12 bases. The CDR3 is CASSLWGQTYNEQFF. CDR3 nucleotides: TGTGCCAGCAGCCTCTGGGGCCAAACCTACAATGAGCAGTTCTTC.

This chain connects TRBV5-1 to TRBJ2-3, with 7 bases aligning to TRBD1. V shed 4 bases and J 5 bases; nucleotides not matched to a gene: 7. Per germline, CDR1 SGHRS and CDR2 YFSETQ. The CDR3 covers 14 residues. Written as DNA, the CDR3 is TGCGCCAGCAGCGGCAGGGGGACGAAAGATACGCAGTATTTT. It specifies CASSGRGTKDTQYF.

The chain couples TRBV15 to TRBJ2-3, with 9 bases lining up with TRBD2. V lost 1 base to trimming and J lost 3 bases; unmatched junction nucleotides: 5. Germline CDR1 is LNHNV and CDR2 is YYDKDF (reference sequence). The CDR3 runs to 16 residues. CDR3 in DNA: TGTGCCACCAGCAGAGGTGCGGGGGGGATTACAGATACGCAGTATTTT. Translating it yields CATSRGAGGITDTQYF. The whole variable domain, remainder taken from reference TRBV15 and TRBJ2-3, is DAMVIQNPRYQVTQFGKPVTLSCSQTLNHNVMYWYQQKSSQAPKLLFHYYDKDFNNEADTPDNFQSRRPNTSFCFLDIRSPGLGDTAMYLCATSRGAGGITDTQYFGPGTRLTVL.

A few counts support this clonotype. This chain uses TRBV7-3 with TRBJ2-1; 7 bases are shared with TRBD1. Germline V lookup: CDR1 SGHTA, CDR2 FQGTGA. This CDR3 contains 17 residues. V trimming: 5 bases; J trimming: 2 bases; junction bases outside the gene matches: 12. The chain's CDR3 is CASSPTDRVKPYNEQFF. CDR3 in DNA: TGTGCCAGCAGCCCAACCGACAGGGTAAAGCCCTACAATGAGCAGTTCTTC.

J is TRBJ1-1 and V is TRBV11-2; 7 nucleotides line up with TRBD1. Germline-derived CDR1 and CDR2 are SGHAT and FQNNGV. V lost 5 bases to trimming and J lost 1 base; unmatched junction nucleotides: 10. CDR3 size: 16 residues. CDR3 protein: CASSPIRGPQNTEAFF. The CDR3 DNA sequence: TGTGCCAGCAGCCCCATAAGGGGGCCACAGAACACTGAAGCTTTCTTT. Complete variable domain (other parts from reference TRBV11-2 and TRBJ1-1): EAGVAQSPRYKIIEKRQSVAFWCNPISGHATLYWYQQILGQGPKLLIQFQNNGVVDDSQLPKDRFSAERLKGVDSTLKIQPAKLEDSAVYLCASSPIRGPQNTEAFFGQGTRLTVV.

About this clonotype: A much larger clone is a single base away; this may be a read error. The chain joins TRBV2 to TRBJ2-1; D is ambiguous. Germline lookup yields CDR1 SNHLY and CDR2 FYNNEI. Trimming stripped 6 bases from V and 4 bases from J, with 1 base between. The CDR3 is made up of 10 amino acids. As DNA, the CDR3 is TGTGCCAGCAGGTACAATGAGCAGTTCTTC. This sequence encodes CASRYNEQFF.

This clonotype has just a few counts. This sequence joins TRBV28 and TRBJ2-1, with a weak D call TRBD1 (5 bases). Trimming shortened V by 7 bases and J by 0 bases, and 10 bases separated the two germline ends. This CDR3 has 14 residues. CDR1 is MDHEN, CDR2 SYDVKM, per germline. The DNA of the CDR3 is TGTGCCAGCACCAGGGCCGACTCCTACAATGAGCAGTTCTTC. It specifies CASTRADSYNEQFF.

The V and J genes are TRBV7-3 and TRBJ2-5, with D perhaps TRBD2 (5 bases). This CDR3 has 15 residues. V was pared by 0 bases and J by 4 bases, with 12 bases between. In germline, CDR1 is SGHTA, CDR2 FQGTGA. The CDR3 DNA reads as TGTGCCAGCAGCTTAACGGGCCTCGGAGGAGAGACCCAGTACTTC. Its translation is CASSLTGLGGETQYF.

This clonotype occurred a few times. The rearrangement uses TRBV2 and TRBJ1-2, with D possibly TRBD1 on 5 matching bases. V was pared by 6 bases and J by 4 bases, with 21 bases between. Germline values: CDR1 SNHLY, CDR2 FYNNEI. The CDR3 runs to 16 residues. The CDR3 sequence: CASSLDGARGGYGYTF. The CDR3 DNA is TGTGCCAGCAGCCTGGACGGAGCGAGGGGCGGCTATGGCTACACCTTC.